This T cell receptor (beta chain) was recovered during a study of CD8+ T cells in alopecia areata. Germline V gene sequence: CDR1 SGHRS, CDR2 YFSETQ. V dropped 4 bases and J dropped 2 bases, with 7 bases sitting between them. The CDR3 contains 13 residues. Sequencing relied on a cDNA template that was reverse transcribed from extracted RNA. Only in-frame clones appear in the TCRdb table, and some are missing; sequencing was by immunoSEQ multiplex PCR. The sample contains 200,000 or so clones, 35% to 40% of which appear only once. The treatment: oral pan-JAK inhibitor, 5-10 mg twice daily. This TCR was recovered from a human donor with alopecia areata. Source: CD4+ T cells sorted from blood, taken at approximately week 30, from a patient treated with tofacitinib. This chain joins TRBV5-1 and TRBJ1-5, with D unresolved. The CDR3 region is CASSLRGNQPQHF. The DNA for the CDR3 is TGCGCCAGCAGCCTGAGGGGCAATCAGCCCCAGCATTTT. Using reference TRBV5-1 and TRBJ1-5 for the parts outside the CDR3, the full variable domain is KAGVTQTPRYLIKTRGQQVTLSCSPISGHRSVSWYQQTPGQGLQFLFEYFSETQRNKGNFPGRFSGRQFSNSRSEMNVSTLELGDSALYLCASSLRGNQPQHFGDGTRLSIL.